This T cell receptor (beta chain) was obtained from a study of cytomegalovirus exposure and HLA in healthy donors. Study results and caveats: A few CMV-associated chains were confirmed in vitro to be specific for CMV antigens. Equally common other TCR beta chains were less clonally expanded than HLA-associated ones, a later analysis found.

With respect to this clone: Its antigen is currently unknown.

Trimming took off 1 base at V and 5 bases at J, with 8 bases between the two ends. This CDR3 has 14 amino acids. Germline V gene sequence: CDR1 SGHTA, CDR2 FQGTGA. 13 Jbeta primers and 60 Vbeta primers were used for the PCR. Generated by immunoSEQ multiplex PCR, the TCRdb table keeps only in-frame clones and is missing some. The data show 85,000 to 110,000 clones, roughly 77% seen once. The sequenced sample was PBMCs. The V and J genes are TRBV7-3 and TRBJ2-2; no definite D call. The clonotype originates from a young woman in good health and CMV-seropositive. Here the CDR3 DNA reads TGTGCCAGCAGCTTAATGAGCGCTACCGGGGAGCTGTTTTTT. Translating it yields CASSLMSATGELFF. The full variable domain, its missing parts supplied by reference TRBV7-3 and TRBJ2-2, is GAGVSQTPSNKVTEKGKYVELRCDPISGHTALYWYRQSLGQGPEFLIYFQGTGAADDSGLPNDRFFAVRPEGSVSTLKIQRTERGDSAVYLCASSLMSATGELFFGEGSRLTVL.